This TCR beta chain was observed in a study of STAT5B mutations in CD4+ large granular lymphocyte leukemia. In germline, CDR1 is WNHNN, CDR2 SYGVQD (reference sequence). Trimming shortened V by 11 bases and J by 4 bases, and 15 bases separated the two germline ends. This CDR3 is built from 12 residues. This table comes from immunoSEQ multiplex PCR, and its TCRdb copy is limited to in-frame clones, with some not included. The sample contains some 38,000 clones, roughly 85% of which appear only once. This clonotype was obtained from a human donor in good health. The chain is built from TRBV10-1 and TRBJ2-7, with a tentative D call TRBD1 (6 bases). Material: CD4+ T cells from blood buffy coats. This chain's CDR3 is CASRQRGYEQYF. The CDR3 bases are TGCGCCTCCAGACAAAGGGGGTACGAGCAGTACTTC.